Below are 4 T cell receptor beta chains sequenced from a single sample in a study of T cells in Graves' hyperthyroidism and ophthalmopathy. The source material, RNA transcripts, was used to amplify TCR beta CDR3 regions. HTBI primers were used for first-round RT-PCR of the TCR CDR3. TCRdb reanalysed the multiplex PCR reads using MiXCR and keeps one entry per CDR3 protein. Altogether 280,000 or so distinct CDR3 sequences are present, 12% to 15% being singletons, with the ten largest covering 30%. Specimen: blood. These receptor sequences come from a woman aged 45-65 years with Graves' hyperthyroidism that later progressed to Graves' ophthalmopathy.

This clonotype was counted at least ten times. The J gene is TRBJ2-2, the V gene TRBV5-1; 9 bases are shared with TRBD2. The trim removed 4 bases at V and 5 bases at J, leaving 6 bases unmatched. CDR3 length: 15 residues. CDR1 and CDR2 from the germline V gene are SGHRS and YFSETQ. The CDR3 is CASSRRSGRTGELFF. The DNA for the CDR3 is TGCGCCAGCAGCCGCCGGAGCGGGAGGACCGGGGAGCTGTTTTTT.

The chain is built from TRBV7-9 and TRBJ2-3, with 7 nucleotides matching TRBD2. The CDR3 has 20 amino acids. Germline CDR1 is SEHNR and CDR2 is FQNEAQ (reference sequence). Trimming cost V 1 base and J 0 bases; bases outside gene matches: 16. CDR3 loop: CASSLGSRVSGIYSTDTQYF. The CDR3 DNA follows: TGTGCCAGCAGCTTAGGGTCCCGGGTGAGCGGGATCTATAGCACAGATACGCAGTATTTT. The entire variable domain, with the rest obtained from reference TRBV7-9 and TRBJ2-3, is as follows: DTGVSQNPRHKITKRGQNVTFRCDPISEHNRLYWYRQTLGQGPEFLTYFQNEAQLEKSRLLSDRFSAERPKGSFSTLEIQRTEQGDSAMYLCASSLGSRVSGIYSTDTQYFGPGTRLTVL.

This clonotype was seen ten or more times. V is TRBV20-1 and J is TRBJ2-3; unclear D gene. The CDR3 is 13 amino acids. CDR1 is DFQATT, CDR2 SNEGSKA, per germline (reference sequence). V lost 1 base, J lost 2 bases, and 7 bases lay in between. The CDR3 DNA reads TGCAGTGCTAGAGGGGTCCCCACAGATACGCAGTATTTT. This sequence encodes CSARGVPTDTQYF.

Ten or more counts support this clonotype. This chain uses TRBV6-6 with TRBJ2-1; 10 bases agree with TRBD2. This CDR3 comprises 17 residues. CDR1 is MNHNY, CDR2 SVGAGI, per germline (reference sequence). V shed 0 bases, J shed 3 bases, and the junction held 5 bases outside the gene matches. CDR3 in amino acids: CASSYSSLAGVYNEQFF. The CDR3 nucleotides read TGTGCCAGCAGTTACTCGAGTCTAGCGGGAGTCTACAATGAGCAGTTCTTC.